What follows are 15 T cell receptor beta chains derived from one specimen sequenced in a study of T cell clonotyping in hematopoietic cell transplantation. Clones were read by immunoSEQ multiplex PCR, and TCRdb kept only the in-frame ones, dropping some. This sample yields about 41,000 clones, of which 95% are seen a single time; approximately 0.9% belongs to the top ten. The sample taken for sequencing was peripheral blood mononuclear cells. These receptors were taken from a man between 25 and 39 years old in good health. Some clones in this sample may be carry-over from other donors' samples.

The chain uses TRBV6-1 and TRBJ2-7; perhaps D is TRBD1 or TRBD2 (6 bases each). V was cut by 5 bases and J by 3 bases, with 14 bases left in between. Germline V gene lookup returns CDR1 MNHNS and CDR2 SASEGT. This CDR3 is built from 14 residues. CDR3 nucleotide sequence: TGTGCCAGCAGTCCCCGGGGGCAGAGCTACGAGCAGTACTTC. This translates into CASSPRGQSYEQYF.

This clone was seen just once. The chain links TRBV10-3 to TRBJ1-2; D not certain. CDR1 is ENHRY and CDR2 is SYGVKD in the germline V gene. The CDR3 has 16 residues. The germline V and J ends were trimmed by 7 bases and 4 bases, with 22 bases remaining between them. Written as DNA, the CDR3 is TGTGCCATCACCGACCCGGGAGAGGGAAGTAGCTATGGCTACACCTTC. It encodes CAITDPGEGSSYGYTF.

The V and J genes are TRBV27 and TRBJ2-7; possibly TRBD2 for D (5 bases). Trimming stripped 4 bases from V and 0 bases from J, with 19 bases between. The CDR3 spans 17 residues. CDR1 and CDR2 from the germline V gene are MNHEY and SMNVEV (reference sequence). The CDR3 bases are TGTGCCAGCAGTTCCCACATGAGGACTGAGAGCTCCTACGAGCAGTACTTC. Its translation is CASSSHMRTESSYEQYF.

In this sample, this clone turned up once. The chain uses TRBV19 and TRBJ1-1; D is unclear. The CDR3 runs to 12 residues. The germline V gene has CDR1 LNHDA and CDR2 SQIVND (reference sequence). Deletions cut 8 bases from V and 2 bases from J, with 9 bases between. The CDR3 DNA sequence: TGTGCCAGTCGTTACTCTAACACTGAAGCTTTCTTT. As protein: CASRYSNTEAFF.

The V and J genes are TRBV30 and TRBJ2-1; 10 bases map to TRBD2. Losses at the gene ends were 5 bases for V and 11 bases for J; bases not matched to a gene: 12. The CDR3 covers 14 residues. Germline values: CDR1 GTSNPN, CDR2 SVGIG (reference sequence). This CDR3 reads CAWSASGRAPQQFF. CDR3 coding DNA: TGTGCCTGGTCCGCCAGCGGGAGGGCTCCCCAGCAGTTCTTC.

This rearrangement joins TRBV4-3 to TRBJ2-1, with 9 bases fitting TRBD2. Germline CDR1 LGHNA, CDR2 YSLEER. The CDR3 runs 16 residues. Trimming cost V 0 bases and J 8 bases; bases outside gene matches: 8. The CDR3 DNA sequence: TGCGCCAGCAGCCAAGAGTGGGGAGCGGGAGGCGATGAGCAGTTCTTC. It translates to CASSQEWGAGGDEQFF.

This rearrangement joins TRBV11-2 to TRBJ2-3; the match to TRBD1 covers 8 bases. CDR3 length equals 15 residues. Germline lookup yields CDR1 SGHAT and CDR2 FQNNGV. The V segment lost 5 bases and the J segment 6 bases; nucleotides outside the gene matches: 10. The CDR3 nucleotides are TGTGCCAGCAGCGTTCTTGGACAGGGTTTGGATACGCAGTATTTT. Protein: CASSVLGQGLDTQYF.

This chain connects TRBV7-2 to TRBJ1-5; 10 bases map to TRBD1. Germline V lookup: CDR1 SGHTA, CDR2 FQGNSA. This CDR3 region has 14 residues. The V gene end was trimmed by 5 bases and the J gene end by 4 bases; junction bases not matched to a gene: 2. As DNA, the CDR3 is TGTGCCAGCAGCACGGGACAGGGGAATCAGCCCCAGCATTTT. Amino acids: CASSTGQGNQPQHF. Using reference TRBV7-2 and TRBJ1-5 for the parts outside the CDR3, the full variable domain is GAGVSQSPSNKVTEKGKDVELRCDPISGHTALYWYRQSLGQGLEFLIYFQGNSAPDKSGLPSDRFSAERTGGSVSTLTIQRTQQEDSAVYLCASSTGQGNQPQHFGDGTRLSIL.

This chain joins TRBV7-2 and TRBJ1-2; D is unclear. The CDR3 covers 13 residues. Trimming shortened V by 1 base and J by 2 bases, and 5 bases separated the two germline ends. Germline V lookup: CDR1 SGHTA, CDR2 FQGNSA. The CDR3 loop reads CASSLDGNYGYTF. Here the CDR3 DNA reads TGTGCCAGCAGCTTAGACGGGAACTATGGCTACACCTTC.

This clone was seen once. This chain joins TRBV30 and TRBJ2-5, with a possible D match to TRBD2 (6 bases). The germline gives CDR1 GTSNPN, CDR2 SVGIG (reference sequence). The CDR3 spans 14 residues. V lost 2 bases and J lost 5, with 15 bases in between. CDR3 residues: CAWSLPAGPETQYF. CDR3 coding DNA: TGTGCCTGGAGTCTCCCCGCGGGGCCGGAGACCCAGTACTTC.

V usage is TRBV6-6 and J usage is TRBJ1-1, with D unclear. The V gene lost 2 bases and the J gene lost 1 base, with 11 bases spanning the gap. The CDR3 contains 15 residues. CDR1 is MNHNY, CDR2 SVGAGI, per germline (reference sequence). CDR3 protein: CASSYEHSTNTEAFF. The CDR3 DNA reads TGTGCCAGCAGTTACGAACACAGCACGAACACTGAAGCTTTCTTT.

V and J are TRBV19 and TRBJ2-4; D is uncertain. Trimming cost V 11 bases and J 4 bases, with 15 bases left between them. The germline CDR1 and CDR2 sequences are LNHDA and SQIVND (reference sequence). CDR3 length equals 13 residues. The chain's CDR3 is CAAGGRAKNIQYF. In DNA form, the CDR3 reads TGTGCCGCCGGTGGCAGAGCAAAAAACATTCAGTACTTC.

The rearrangement uses TRBV7-6 and TRBJ2-1, with unresolved D. Germline V lookup: CDR1 SGHVS, CDR2 FNYEAQ. The CDR3 length is 12 residues. V lost 5 bases to trimming and J lost 6 bases, with 8 bases between them. The CDR3 coding sequence is TGTGCCAGCAGCCACCAGAGCAATGAGCAGTTCTTC. As protein: CASSHQSNEQFF.

The CDR3: CAWSGGGSNQPQHF. DNA of the CDR3: TGTGCCTGGAGTGGCGGTGGGAGCAATCAGCCCCAGCATTTT. The chain recombines TRBV30 with TRBJ1-5, with D unclear. With 1 base removed from V and 1 base from J, the gap between germline ends came to 8 bases. Germline CDR1 reads GTSNPN; CDR2 reads SVGIG (reference sequence). CDR3 length: 14 residues.

The chain uses TRBV6-1 and TRBJ1-2, with 7 bases identical to TRBD1. This CDR3 comprises 14 residues. V shed 5 bases, J shed 8 bases, and the junction held 11 bases outside the gene matches. Per germline, CDR1 MNHNS and CDR2 SASEGT. CDR3 amino acids: CASSWDSARGGYTF. CDR3 nucleotide sequence: TGTGCCAGCAGTTGGGACAGCGCGAGGGGGGGCTACACCTTC.